This T cell receptor (beta chain) was recorded in a study of blood T cell repertoires in COVID-19 (dated by TCRdb to 2018 to 2020). Background on the whole study: Collaborator samples came from the United States, Italy and Spain and covered acute and convalescent phases of COVID-19. The samples were drawn from the first 160 participants of the ongoing ImmuneRACE study and from over a thousand subjects provided by 6 global collaborators. HLA class I and class II types, where available, came from metadata supplied by the sample provider rather than from assay-based typing. The prospective study material was composed of cDNA or gDNA derived from T cells, B-cell-depleted T cells, or PBMCs. Nearly every sample came with metadata listing a de-identified subject ID, COVID-19 status, age in years and sex. The repertoires were released in a freely available public database intended as a resource for research on the immune response to SARS-CoV-2. The dataset comprised deeply sampled blood TCRbeta repertoires from subjects exposed to, actively infected with, or recovered from COVID-19. The investigation overall reported the following: The quantity of clinical and demographic metadata differed by source and by participant and was supplied without curation.

TCRbeta CDR3 regions were amplified from genomic DNA using the immunoSEQ Assay, a bias-controlled multiplex PCR. On the authors' methods: Nucleated cell counts per sample were estimated from amplification of reference gene primers within the assay. To quantify the absolute abundance of each unique TCRbeta CDR3 rearrangement, sequence reads were collapsed and filtered. Productive Simpson clonality was computed per sample as the square root of Simpson's diversity index over productive rearrangements. As stored in TCRdb, this immuneACCESS dataset retains in-frame rearrangements with V and J assigned. A fraction of the clones does not appear; measured against another copy, unresolved V genes explain less than half of the discrepancy, and the remainder lacks a known reason. Clonal size and the V and J genes are those of that table, whereas D and trimming came from the DNA. The sample has tens of thousands of clones on record, roughly 88% of them singletons. Of the sample, 7.9% falls within the top ten clones.

The CDR3 measures 12 amino acids from cysteine to phenylalanine. CDR3 DNA is the only sequence kept; it has 36 bases, read in frame from the first base. V sheds 8 bases and J sheds 1 base, leaving 8 bases between their ends. Taken from the germline V gene, the CDR1 and CDR2 loops are WSHSY and SAAADI. In its sample, this clone was seen once. There is no known antigen for this receptor. The input lacks base qualities; no much larger clone sits a single base away. One collaborating source in Seattle enrolled patients during active infection and followed them longitudinally through the course of disease. Collaborating institutions collected whole blood in K2EDTA tubes following their own protocols. For TCRbeta analysis, collaborators shipped samples as frozen whole blood, isolated PBMCs, or DNA extracted from either of those sample types.

This chain joins TRBV10-2 to TRBJ2-5; the D region possibly corresponds to TRBD1 (5 bases align). Source material: peripheral blood. This TCR was sampled from a man between 60 and 75 years old with COVID-19, enrolled during active disease. The DNA reads TGCGCCAGCGGGGCCACCCAAGAGACCCAGTACTTC. Its protein is CASGATQETQYF.